This is a list of T cell receptor beta chains from one sample in a study of cytomegalovirus exposure and HLA in healthy donors. Data came from immunoSEQ multiplex PCR; TCRdb stores just in-frame clones and leaves some out. The sample contains tens of thousands of clones, around 80% of which appear only once. The sample consisted of PBMCs. All receptors derive from a male donor in good health and CMV-seropositive. Each CDR3 is given with its conserved first and last residue.

cdr3_length | v_call | cdr3_aa
14 | TRBV25-1 | CASTASGSTDTQYF
13 | TRBV7-2 | CASSFEGTDTQYF
15 | TRBV7-8 | CASSFRGDFNYGYTF
14 | TRBV30 | CAWRAGQGGAEAFF
15 | TRBV4-2 | CASTQGTLGTGELFF
16 | TRBV7-6 | CASSLVSAGEAGELFF
12 | TRBV6-6 | CASSRTVNEQYF
13 | TRBV28 | CASSITTGYEQYF
13 | TRBV2 | CASRWTGDTEAFF
12 | TRBV6-5 | CASSYPGNEQFF
15 | TRBV28 | CASSAPGRTSYEQYF
13 | TRBV29-1 | CSVGGDVAETQYF
14 | TRBV2 | CAIEPGHQQETQYF
12 | TRBV10-1 | CASPVEYTEAFF
15 | TRBV27 | CASSPQTGPAYEQYF
13 | TRBV2 | CASSRQKYQPQHF
15 | TRBV2 | CASRADRLSSYEQYF
14 | TRBV7-7 | CASSPGDNSYEQYF
15 | TRBV21-1 | CASSKVKGENYEQYF
13 | TRBV6-1 | CASRDGQYNEQFF
15 | TRBV5-1 | CASSFGTAFIDEQYF
14 | TRBV29-1 | CSVEDTSGSYEQYF
14 | TRBV7-2 | CASSPGERPDTQYF
11 | TRBV6-1 | CASSGLGKLFF
13 | TRBV14 | CASREDGSEKLFF
14 | TRBV5-5 | CASSSGTGGYGYTF
18 | TRBV7-9 | CASSSTPGLGPGPEKLFF
15 | TRBV5-6 | CASSPGRGGLETQYF
14 | TRBV4-2 | CASSRTGGFNEQYF
16 | TRBV4-2 | CASSHTIDAAGEKLFF
15 | TRBV6-5 | CASSYKRKGTDTQYF
15 | TRBV28 | CASSVRGGAKNIQYF
16 | TRBV18 | CASSGQGVNINQPQHF
15 | TRBV28 | CASRPLAGGYNEQFF
14 | TRBV27 | CASSFVQGAGEQYF
15 | TRBV2 | CASSTGQGAQETQYF
14 | TRBV11-2 | CASSVPGQRYEQYF
15 | TRBV30 | CAWIRTGGLTDTQYF
15 | TRBV7-8 | CASSPRSQRANVLTF
15 | TRBV5-1 | CASSLTSGSTDTQYF
13 | TRBV27 | CASSLTGDYEQYF
12 | TRBV7-9 | CASMERNTEAFF
13 | TRBV5-1 | CASSRDSNYGYTF
14 | TRBV5-1 | CASSLDSGAYEQYF
14 | TRBV19 | CASSTSQGRHGYTF
16 | TRBV6-5 | CASSYTPRQGGNEQFF
12 | TRBV5-1 | CASSFEENEQFF
14 | TRBV5-1 | CASSPWTGDREQYF
16 | TRBV27 | CASSNTPDIYNYGYTF
14 | TRBV6-4 | CASSDSNRGNEQFF
16 | TRBV9 | CASSADSGFSNQPQHF
12 | TRBV28 | CASSPLRSGYTF
11 | TRBV6-1 | CASRDGGPQHF
16 | TRBV4-2 | CASSQDRTVPSYEQYF
15 | TRBV11-2 | CASRLLAGVGNIQYF
15 | TRBV2 | CASTGQGNFYNEQFF
13 | TRBV4-1 | CASSPSRGTVQYF
13 | TRBV28 | CATERTGRYGYTF
17 | TRBV15 | CATSTAGPRAFGSPLHF
15 | TRBV28 | CASSSQREGRYEQYF